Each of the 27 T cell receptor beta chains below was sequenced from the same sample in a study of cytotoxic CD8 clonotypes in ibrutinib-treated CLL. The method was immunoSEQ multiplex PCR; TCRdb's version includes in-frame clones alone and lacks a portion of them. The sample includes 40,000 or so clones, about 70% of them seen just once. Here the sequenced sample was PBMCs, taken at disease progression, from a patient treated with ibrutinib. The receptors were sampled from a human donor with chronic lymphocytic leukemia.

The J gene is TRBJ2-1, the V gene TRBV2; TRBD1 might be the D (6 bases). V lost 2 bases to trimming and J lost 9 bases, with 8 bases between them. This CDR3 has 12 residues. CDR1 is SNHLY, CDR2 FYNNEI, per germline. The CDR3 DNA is TGTGCCAGCAGTGAAAGGGGGTTTGAGCAGTTCTTC. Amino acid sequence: CASSERGFEQFF.

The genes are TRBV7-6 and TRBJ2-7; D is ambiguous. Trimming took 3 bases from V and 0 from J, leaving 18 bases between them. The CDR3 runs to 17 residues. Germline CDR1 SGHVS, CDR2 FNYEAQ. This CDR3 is CASSFFPGRYLSYEQYF. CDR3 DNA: TGTGCCAGCAGCTTTTTCCCCGGACGGTACCTCTCCTACGAGCAGTACTTC.

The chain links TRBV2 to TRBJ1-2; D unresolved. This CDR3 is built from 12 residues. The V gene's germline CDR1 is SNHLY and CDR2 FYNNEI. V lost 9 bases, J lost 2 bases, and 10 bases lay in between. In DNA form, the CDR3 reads TGTGCCAGTTCGACCCTAAACTATGGCTACACCTTC. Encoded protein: CASSTLNYGYTF.

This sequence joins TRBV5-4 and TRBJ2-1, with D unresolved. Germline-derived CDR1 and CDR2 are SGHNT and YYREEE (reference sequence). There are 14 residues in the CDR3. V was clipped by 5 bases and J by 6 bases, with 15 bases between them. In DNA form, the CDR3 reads TGTGCCAGCAGATCCTTAGACAATGTCAATGAGCAGTTCTTC. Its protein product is CASRSLDNVNEQFF.

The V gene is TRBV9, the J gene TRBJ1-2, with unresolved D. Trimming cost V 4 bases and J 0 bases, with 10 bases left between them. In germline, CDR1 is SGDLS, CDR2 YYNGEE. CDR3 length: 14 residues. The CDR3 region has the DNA TGTGCCAGCAGCCCCCTGCTCTCTAACTATGGCTACACCTTC. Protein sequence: CASSPLLSNYGYTF.

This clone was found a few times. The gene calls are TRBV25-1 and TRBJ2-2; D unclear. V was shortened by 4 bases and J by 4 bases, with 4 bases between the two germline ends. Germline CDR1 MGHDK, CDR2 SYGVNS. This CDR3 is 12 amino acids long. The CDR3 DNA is TGTGCCAGCAGTGCCCCCACCGGGGAGCTGTTTTTT. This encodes CASSAPTGELFF.

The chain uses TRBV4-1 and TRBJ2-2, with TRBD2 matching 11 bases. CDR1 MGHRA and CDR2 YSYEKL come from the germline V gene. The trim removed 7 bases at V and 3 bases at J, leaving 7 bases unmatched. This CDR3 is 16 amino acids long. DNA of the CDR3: TGCGCCAGCATGGGGGTAGCGGGAGGGCACACCGGGGAGCTGTTTTTT. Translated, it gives CASMGVAGGHTGELFF.

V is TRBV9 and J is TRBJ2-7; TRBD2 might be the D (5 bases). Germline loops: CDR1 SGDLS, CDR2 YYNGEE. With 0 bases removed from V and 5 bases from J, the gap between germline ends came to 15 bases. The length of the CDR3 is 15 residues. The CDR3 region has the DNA TGTGCCAGCAGCGTAGGAGGTGTTAGCGAAAACGAGCAGTACTTC. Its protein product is CASSVGGVSENEQYF.

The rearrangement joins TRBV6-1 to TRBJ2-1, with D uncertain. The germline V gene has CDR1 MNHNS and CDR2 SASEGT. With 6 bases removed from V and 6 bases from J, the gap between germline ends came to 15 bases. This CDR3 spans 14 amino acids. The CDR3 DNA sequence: TGTGCCAGCAGGTGGCCCTCCGTTTTCAATGAGCAGTTCTTC. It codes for CASRWPSVFNEQFF.

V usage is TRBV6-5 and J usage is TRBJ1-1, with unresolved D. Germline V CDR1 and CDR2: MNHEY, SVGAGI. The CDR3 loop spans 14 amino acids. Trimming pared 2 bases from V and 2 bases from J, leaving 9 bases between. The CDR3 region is CASSYQSDNTEAFF. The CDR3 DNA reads TGTGCCAGCAGTTACCAATCAGACAACACTGAAGCTTTCTTT.

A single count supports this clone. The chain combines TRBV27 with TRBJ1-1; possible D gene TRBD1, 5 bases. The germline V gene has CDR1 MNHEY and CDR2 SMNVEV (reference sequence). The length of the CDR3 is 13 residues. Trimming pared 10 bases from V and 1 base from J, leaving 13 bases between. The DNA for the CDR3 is TGTGCCACCAAGTCAGGGCAGAACACTGAAGCTTTCTTT. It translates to CATKSGQNTEAFF.

The CDR3: CASSKAQVGDTQYF. In DNA, the CDR3 is TGTGCCAGTAGCAAGGCCCAGGTGGGGGATACGCAGTATTTT. The rearrangement uses TRBV19 and TRBJ2-3; D remains unclear. Trimming pared 6 bases from V and 6 bases from J, leaving 16 bases between. The germline V gene encodes CDR1 LNHDA and CDR2 SQIVND (reference sequence). The CDR3 totals 14 residues. Drawing the rest from reference TRBV19 and TRBJ2-3, the complete variable domain is DGGITQSPKYLFRKEGQNVTLSCEQNLNHDAMYWYRQDPGQGLRLIYYSQIVNDFQKGDIAEGYSVSREKKESFPLTVTSAQKNPTAFYLCASSKAQVGDTQYFGPGTRLTVL.

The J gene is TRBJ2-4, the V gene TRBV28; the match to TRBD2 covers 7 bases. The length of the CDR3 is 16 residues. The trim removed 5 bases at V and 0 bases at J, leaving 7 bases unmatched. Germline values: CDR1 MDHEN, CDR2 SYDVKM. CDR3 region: CASSPPLAEAKNIQYF. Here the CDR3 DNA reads TGTGCCAGCAGTCCCCCGCTAGCGGAAGCCAAAAACATTCAGTACTTC.

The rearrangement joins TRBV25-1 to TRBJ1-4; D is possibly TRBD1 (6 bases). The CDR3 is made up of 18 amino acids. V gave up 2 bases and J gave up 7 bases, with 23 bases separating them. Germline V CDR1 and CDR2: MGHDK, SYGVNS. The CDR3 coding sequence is TGTGCCAGCAGTGAACCCTCACCTGGACAGATTTCCTTTGAAAAACTGTTTTTT. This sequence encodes CASSEPSPGQISFEKLFF.

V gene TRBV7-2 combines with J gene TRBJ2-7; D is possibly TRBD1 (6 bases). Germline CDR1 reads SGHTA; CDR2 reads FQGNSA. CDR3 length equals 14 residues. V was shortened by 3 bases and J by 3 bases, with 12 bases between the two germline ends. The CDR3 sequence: CASSFTGTFYEQYF. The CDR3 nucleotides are TGTGCCAGCAGCTTCACAGGGACCTTCTACGAGCAGTACTTC.

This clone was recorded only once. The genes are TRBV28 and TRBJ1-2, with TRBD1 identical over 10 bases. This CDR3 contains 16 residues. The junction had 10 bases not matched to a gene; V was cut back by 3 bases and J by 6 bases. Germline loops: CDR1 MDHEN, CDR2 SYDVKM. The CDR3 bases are TGTGCCAGCAGTTTGGCCCGGGACAGGGGATTTAATGGCTACACCTTC. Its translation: CASSLARDRGFNGYTF.

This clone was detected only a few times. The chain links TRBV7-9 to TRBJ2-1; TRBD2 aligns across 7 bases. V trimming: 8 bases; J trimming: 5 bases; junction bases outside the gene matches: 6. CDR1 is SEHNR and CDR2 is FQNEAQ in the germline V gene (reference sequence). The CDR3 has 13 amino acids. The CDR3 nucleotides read TGTGCCAGCGAGCGGGGAGGGGACAATGAGCAGTTCTTC. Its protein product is CASERGGDNEQFF.

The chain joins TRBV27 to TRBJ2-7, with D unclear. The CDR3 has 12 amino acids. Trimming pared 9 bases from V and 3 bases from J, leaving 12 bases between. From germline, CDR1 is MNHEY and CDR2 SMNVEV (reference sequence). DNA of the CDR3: TGTGCCAGTGGGCCGGCCGGCTACGAGCAGTACTTC. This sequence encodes CASGPAGYEQYF.

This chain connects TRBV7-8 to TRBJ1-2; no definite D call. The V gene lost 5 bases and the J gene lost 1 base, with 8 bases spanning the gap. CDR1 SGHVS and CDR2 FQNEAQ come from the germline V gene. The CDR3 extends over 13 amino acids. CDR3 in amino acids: CASSQILNYGYTF. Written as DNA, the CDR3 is TGTGCCAGCAGCCAGATTCTTAACTATGGCTACACCTTC.

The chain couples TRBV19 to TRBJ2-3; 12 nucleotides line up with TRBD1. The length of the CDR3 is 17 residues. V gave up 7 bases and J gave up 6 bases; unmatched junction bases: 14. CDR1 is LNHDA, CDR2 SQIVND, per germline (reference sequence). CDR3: CASTATGWDRGPDTQYF. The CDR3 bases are TGTGCCAGTACCGCCACGGGATGGGACAGGGGGCCGGATACGCAGTATTTT.

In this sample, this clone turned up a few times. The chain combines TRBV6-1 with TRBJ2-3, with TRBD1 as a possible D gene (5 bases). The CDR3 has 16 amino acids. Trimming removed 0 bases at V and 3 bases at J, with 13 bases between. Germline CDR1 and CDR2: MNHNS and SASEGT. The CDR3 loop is CASSEAGAGPTDTQYF. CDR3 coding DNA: TGTGCCAGCAGTGAAGCTGGGGCAGGGCCGACAGATACGCAGTATTTT.

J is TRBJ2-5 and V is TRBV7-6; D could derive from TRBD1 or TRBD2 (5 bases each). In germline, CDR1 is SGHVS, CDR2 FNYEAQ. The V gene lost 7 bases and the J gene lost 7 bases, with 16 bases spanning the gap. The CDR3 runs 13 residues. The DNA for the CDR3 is TGTGCCAGCACCGGGACCGATTGGGGGACCCAGTACTTC. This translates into CASTGTDWGTQYF.

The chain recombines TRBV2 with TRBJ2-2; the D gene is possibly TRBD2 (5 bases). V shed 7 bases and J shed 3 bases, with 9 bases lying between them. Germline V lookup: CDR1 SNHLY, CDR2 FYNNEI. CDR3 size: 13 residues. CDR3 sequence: CASIRGYTGELFF. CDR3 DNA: TGTGCCAGCATTCGGGGTTACACCGGGGAGCTGTTTTTT.

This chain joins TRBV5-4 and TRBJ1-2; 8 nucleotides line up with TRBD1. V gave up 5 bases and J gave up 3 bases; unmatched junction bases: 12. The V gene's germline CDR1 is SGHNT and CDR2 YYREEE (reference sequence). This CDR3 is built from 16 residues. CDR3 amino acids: CASRLGGQQGDYGYTF. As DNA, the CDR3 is TGTGCCAGCAGACTCGGGGGACAACAGGGGGACTATGGCTACACCTTC.

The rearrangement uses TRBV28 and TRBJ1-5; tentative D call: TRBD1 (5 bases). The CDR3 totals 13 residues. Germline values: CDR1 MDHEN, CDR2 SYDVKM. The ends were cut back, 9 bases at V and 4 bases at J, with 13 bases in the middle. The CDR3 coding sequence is TGTGCCAGGCCTCGGGGGTGGAATCAGCCCCAGCATTTT. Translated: CARPRGWNQPQHF.

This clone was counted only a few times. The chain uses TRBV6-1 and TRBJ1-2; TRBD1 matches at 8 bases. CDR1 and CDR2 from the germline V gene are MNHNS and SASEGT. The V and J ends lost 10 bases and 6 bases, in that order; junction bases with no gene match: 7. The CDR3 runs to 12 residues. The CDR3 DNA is TGTGCCACCTTCGACAGGGGCGATGGCTACACCTTC. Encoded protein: CATFDRGDGYTF.

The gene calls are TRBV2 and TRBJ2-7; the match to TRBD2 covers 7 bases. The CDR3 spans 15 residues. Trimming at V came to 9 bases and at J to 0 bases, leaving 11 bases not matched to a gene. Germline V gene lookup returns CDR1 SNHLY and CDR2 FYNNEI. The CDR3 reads CASKPWGGDSYEQYF. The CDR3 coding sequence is TGTGCCAGTAAGCCCTGGGGAGGGGACTCCTACGAGCAGTACTTC.